The clone carrying this T cell receptor beta chain was seen a few times. As yet, its antigen is unknown. The authors took one heparinised blood draw, averaging approximately 120 mL, from each donor. Sorting of CD4+ naive, central memory, regulatory and stem cell-like memory cells was performed via CD45RO/CCR7/CD25/CD127/CD95/CD27. The data stem from a study of beta chain features in type 1 diabetes. The study, taken as a whole, reports: Individuals with type 1 diabetes displayed fewer insertions and more deletions at VDJ junctions. Moderately but significantly shorter TCRB CDR3s were found in Type 1 diabetes patients in all four CD4+ subsets.

Reverse transcription of all isolated RNA meant that expressed TCRB transcripts were sequenced. The data were produced by immunoSEQ multiplex PCR, yet TCRdb's version contains in-frame clones alone and is incomplete. Among roughly 400,000 clones listed, about 15% were seen once. Germline lookup yields CDR1 KGHSH and CDR2 LQKENI. Trimming cost V 2 bases and J 12 bases, with 7 bases left between them. This CDR3 is 11 amino acids long. The sequenced sample consisted of naive CD4+ T cells from blood. The receptor comes from a man between 25 and 39 years old in good health. The V call is TRBV18, the J call TRBJ1-4; no firm D call. The CDR3 DNA is TGTGCCAGCTCACCAGAGCGGGAACTGTTTTTT. Amino acids: CASSPERELFF.